This T cell receptor (beta chain) stems from a study of shared clonotypes between healthy human individuals (dated by TCRdb to 2020 to 2021). In the study overall: Two women and a few men aged 18 to 49 years were included in the cohort. Per donor, three plates each were used for CD4 naive and CD4 memory, two for CD8 naive, and one for CD8 memory. To estimate repertoire size and how much clonotypes are shared between individuals, the study performed deep sequencing of blood TCR repertoires from 4 to 6 healthy adults. Libraries were prepared and TCR repertoires were sequenced by different laboratories using diverse techniques, in order to increase sequencing depth and limit assay-specific biases. Between about 0.8 and 9 billion PBMCs per donor were obtained by leukapheresis.

TCR CDR3 regions were amplified from genomic DNA by multiplex PCR using the deep immunoSEQ assay. For each cell subset, the extracted genomic DNA was distributed evenly across all wells of several immunoSEQ 96-well plates, and each plate served as one replicate. For sorted subsets, about 200 ng genomic DNA, equal to about 30,000 T cell genomes, was loaded into each replicate PCR. Purified libraries were measured with a Qubit 3.0 fluorometer, size-checked on a Bioanalyzer 2100, and measured again with the KAPA Library Quantification kit. Each immunoSEQ 96-well plate was sequenced on its own single-read 150-cycle Illumina NextSeq 550 flow cell. The source study handled its data this way. Because the immunoSEQ output included only junctional sequences and no quality scores, the filtering could not be the same as the filtering used for full-length reads. Sequences were annotated with PyIR, a Python wrapper for IgBLAST v1.9, and V/J genes and CDR3 were assigned using IMGT germline references. Any read was removed if the V/J assignment was weak (E-value above 1e-6), the CDR3 was missing, or the read contained stop codons, out-of-frame junctions, or ambiguous translated residues. V3J clonotypes were defined by identical inferred V gene, J gene, and CDR3 amino acid sequence. To compute the percentage overlap between repertoires, the number of shared unique clonotypes was divided by the size of the smaller repertoire. Repertoire richness was assessed with RTK rarefaction, the Chao1 estimator, and Recon v2.1 estimates of unobserved clonotypes. OLGA was used to compute generation probabilities for all TCRbeta clonotypes that the gDNA method yielded from a few donors. As stored in TCRdb, this immuneACCESS dataset retains in-frame rearrangements with V and J assigned. A fraction of the clones does not appear; measured against another copy, unresolved V genes explain less than half of the discrepancy, and the remainder lacks a known reason. V and J calls and clone size come straight from that table; D and trimming were deduced from the DNA. The sample table contains 2 million to 2.5 million clones; only one count was recorded for more than 90% of them. Over 0.1% of the sample belongs to the ten largest clones.

Healthy HIV-negative adults with no recently reported acute infections or vaccinations were included as donors. Only Caucasian adults living in Nashville, Tennessee, USA were represented among the donors. Magnetic negative selection was used to enrich CD4+ T cells, after which naive cells were positively selected on CD45RA and the negative fraction became the memory subset. Blood was collected by leukapheresis, and PBMCs were isolated by Ficoll-Histopaque density gradient centrifugation and then cryopreserved in liquid nitrogen vapor phase. Purity and quantity of every magnetically sorted T cell population were checked by analytical flow cytometry. From each sorted fraction, genomic DNA was isolated and quantified by UV absorbance on a Nanodrop 2000c. Counted from cysteine to phenylalanine, this CDR3 has 14 amino acids. Only the CDR3 part of the read is kept: 42 bases, read in frame from the first base. Looking up the germline V gene (reference sequence) yields CDR1 MNHEY and CDR2 SMNVEV. V trim: 2 bases; J trim: 4 bases; unmatched bases: 2.

Comment on this clone: Its target antigen remains unknown. It has no much larger one-base neighbor in the sample; base qualities were not kept. Other DNA sequences of this sample code for an identical CDR3.

The study at large found these results: Sampling was limited to blood, and TCR repertoires in tissue likely differ from TCR repertoires in blood. Rarefaction of sorted-subset datasets indicated incomplete sequencing despite the large sequencing depth. Around 5.4% of naive CD4, 3.5% of naive CD8, about 2.1% of memory CD4, and about 0.4% of memory CD8 clonotypes were shared across several donors. Pairwise subsampling indicated that sequencing depth was expected to affect the degree of clonotype sharing among donors. Estimated clonotype richness was generally larger for naive than for memory subsets. The genetic and exposure-history diversity represented was limited by the small number of donors. Compared with non-shared clonotypes, clonotypes shared by all four sorted-subset donors had higher generation probabilities.

Recombination linked TRBV27 to TRBJ2-7; TRBD2 matches 10 bases in the middle. This clonotype was sampled from a man between 18 and 29 years old in good health. Sequenced input: naive CD4+ T cells sorted from blood. This specimen's cell subset or site label, interpreted: CD45RA+ positively selected. Read as DNA, the sequence is TGTGCCAGCAGTTTACTAGCGGGAGCTTACGAGCAGTACTTC. This encodes CASSLLAGAYEQYF.